The rows below give T cell receptor beta chains drawn from one sample of a study of beta chain features in type 1 diabetes. Produced via immunoSEQ multiplex PCR; TCRdb's table is partial and in-frame only. The table shows roughly 100,000 clones, with 25% to 35% occurring only once. Sequenced sample: central memory CD4+ T cells from blood. These receptors were obtained from a woman aged 18-35 years with type 1 diabetes. CDR3s include the opening cysteine and the closing phenylalanine or tryptophan. D genes are given only for firm matches. Clone size, where shown, is once, few, many, or a class for clones that have expanded.

CASSSDTRGQFF,TGTGCCAGCAGCTCGGACACCCGAGGGCAGTTCTTC,TRBV28,few,NA,TRBJ2-1
CASSLPKLYNEQFF,TGTGCCAGCAGTTTGCCGAAGCTCTACAATGAGCAGTTCTTC,TRBV28,NA,NA,TRBJ2-1
CASSPGGVNEQFF,TGTGCCAGCAGTCCCGGGGGGGTCAATGAGCAGTTCTTC,TRBV28,NA,TRBD2,TRBJ2-1
CASSQEVQPNTEAFF,TGCGCCAGCAGCCAAGAAGTACAGCCGAACACTGAAGCTTTCTTT,TRBV4-3,NA,NA,TRBJ1-1
CASSLGPIYGYTF,TGTGCCAGCAGCTTGGGGCCGATCTATGGCTACACCTTC,TRBV5-4,NA,NA,TRBJ1-2
CASSPSGELFF,TGTGCCAGCAGCCCCTCCGGGGAGCTGTTTTTT,TRBV6-6,few,NA,TRBJ2-2
CASSPVGGPPDYGYTF,TGTGCCAGCAGCCCGGTGGGGGGGCCCCCCGACTATGGCTACACCTTC,TRBV21-1,NA,NA,TRBJ1-2
CASSSREKGNWFYNEQFF,TGTGCCAGCAGCTCCAGGGAAAAGGGGAACTGGTTCTACAATGAGCAGTTCTTC,TRBV5-8,NA,NA,TRBJ2-1
CAWYQGFGELFF,TGTGCCTGGTACCAGGGCTTCGGGGAGCTGTTTTTT,TRBV30,few,NA,TRBJ2-2
CASSLAAGGETQYF,TGTGCCAGCAGCTTAGCTGCAGGGGGAGAGACCCAGTACTTC,TRBV7-8,few,TRBD1,TRBJ2-5
CASSFVGLAYNEQFF,TGTGCCAGCAGCTTTGTTGGACTAGCGTACAATGAGCAGTTCTTC,TRBV11-3,NA,TRBD2,TRBJ2-1
CASSITGGLSGELFF,TGTGCCAGTAGTATAACGGGAGGCCTAAGCGGGGAGCTGTTTTTT,TRBV19,NA,TRBD2,TRBJ2-2
CASSLGGTGELFF,TGTGCCAGCAGCTTAGGAGGCACCGGGGAGCTGTTTTTT,TRBV11-3,few,NA,TRBJ2-2
CASSPNRGLEETQYF,TGTGCCAGCAGTCCGAATAGGGGGCTGGAAGAGACCCAGTACTTC,TRBV28,NA,TRBD1,TRBJ2-5
CATSSGGTSGSQETQYF,TGTGCCACCAGTTCGGGGGGGACTAGCGGTTCACAAGAGACCCAGTACTTC,TRBV15,NA,TRBD2,TRBJ2-5
CASSRDRNQPQHF,TGTGCCAGCAGCCGTGACAGGAATCAGCCCCAGCATTTT,TRBV28,NA,NA,TRBJ1-5
CATQTRPGVDPEQFF,TGTGCCACCCAAACTAGGCCGGGAGTGGATCCGGAGCAGTTCTTC,TRBV19,NA,NA,TRBJ2-1
CATSRDRGQRGPGANVLTF,TGTGCCACCAGCAGGGACAGGGGGCAGAGAGGACCTGGGGCCAACGTCCTGACTTTC,TRBV15,NA,TRBD1,TRBJ2-6
CATIPLAGGYNEQFF,TGTGCCACCATACCACTAGCGGGAGGGTACAATGAGCAGTTCTTC,TRBV28,few,TRBD2,TRBJ2-1
CAWSRTDTQYF,TGTGCCTGGAGTCGTACAGATACGCAGTATTTT,TRBV30,few,NA,TRBJ2-3
CASVPTGDTQYF,TGTGCCAGCGTACCAACAGGAGATACGCAGTATTTT,TRBV7-8,few,NA,TRBJ2-3
CASSEGQGWREARGEQYF,TGTGCCAGCAGTGAAGGACAGGGTTGGCGGGAGGCCCGAGGGGAGCAGTACTTC,TRBV2,NA,NA,TRBJ2-7
CASSLAGAADTQYF,TGTGCCAGCAGCCTAGCGGGAGCGGCAGATACGCAGTATTTT,TRBV4-2,NA,TRBD2,TRBJ2-3
CASSLQGADTQYF,TGCGCCAGCAGCTTACAGGGGGCAGATACGCAGTATTTT,TRBV5-1,NA,TRBD1,TRBJ2-3
CAISEQAGTSTDTQYF,TGTGCCATCAGTGAGCAAGCGGGAACTAGCACAGATACGCAGTATTTT,TRBV10-3,NA,TRBD2,TRBJ2-3
CASSFVDTGELFF,TGTGCCAGCAGTTTCGTCGACACCGGGGAGCTGTTTTTT,TRBV2,few,NA,TRBJ2-2
CASSPRAESSYEQYF,TGTGCCAGCAGTCCCAGGGCGGAGAGCTCCTACGAGCAGTACTTC,TRBV7-2,few,NA,TRBJ2-7
CASGGQQETQYF,TGTGCCAGCGGGGGACAGCAAGAGACCCAGTACTTC,TRBV2,NA,TRBD1,TRBJ2-5
CASRPRQGRETQYF,TGTGCCAGCAGACCTAGACAGGGGCGGGAGACCCAGTACTTC,TRBV6-5,NA,TRBD1,TRBJ2-5
CASSLWQSEAFF,TGTGCCAGCAGCTTATGGCAGTCTGAAGCTTTCTTT,TRBV7-9,NA,NA,TRBJ1-1
CASSTTRTGVQNTEAFF,TGTGCCAGTAGTACTACAAGGACAGGGGTCCAAAACACTGAAGCTTTCTTT,TRBV19,NA,TRBD1,TRBJ1-1
CASSSKAGGPIGYNEQFF,TGTGCCAGTAGTTCGAAAGCGGGAGGGCCTATTGGGTACAATGAGCAGTTCTTC,TRBV19,NA,TRBD2,TRBJ2-1
CASSVQGTGELFF,TGTGCCAGCAGTGTACAGGGAACCGGGGAGCTGTTTTTT,TRBV2,NA,NA,TRBJ2-2
CASSYRRAGELFF,TGTGCCAGCAGTTACCGCAGGGCCGGGGAGCTGTTTTTT,TRBV6-5,few,NA,TRBJ2-2
CATSRDLEQYF,TGTGCCACCAGCAGAGACCTGGAGCAGTACTTC,TRBV15,NA,NA,TRBJ2-7
CSAFPDTEAFF,TGCAGTGCTTTCCCTGACACTGAAGCTTTCTTT,TRBV20-1,few,NA,TRBJ1-1
CASTPRAETQYF,TGTGCCAGCACCCCGAGGGCAGAGACCCAGTACTTC,TRBV5-5,NA,NA,TRBJ2-5
CASSTGQQETQYF,TGTGCCAGCAGTACGGGACAGCAAGAGACCCAGTACTTC,TRBV28,few,TRBD1,TRBJ2-5
CASSLVSRGLVTQYF,TGTGCCAGCAGCTTAGTAAGCAGGGGGCTGGTGACCCAGTACTTC,TRBV7-2,few,TRBD1,TRBJ2-5
CASSLSRGTEAFF,TGTGCCAGCAGCTTATCCCGAGGGACTGAAGCTTTCTTT,TRBV7-3,NA,NA,TRBJ1-1
CAWRSTGGLGNQPQHF,TGTGCCTGGAGATCTACAGGGGGGCTCGGCAATCAGCCCCAGCATTTT,TRBV30,NA,TRBD1,TRBJ1-5
CASSKGLADYNEQFF,TGCGCCAGCAGCAAGGGACTAGCAGACTACAATGAGCAGTTCTTC,TRBV5-1,NA,TRBD2,TRBJ2-1
CASVDRGNTIYF,TGCGCCAGCGTGGACAGGGGAAACACCATATATTTT,TRBV10-2,few,TRBD1,TRBJ1-3
CASSLWLAGAGELFF,TGTGCCAGCAGCTTGTGGCTAGCGGGAGCCGGGGAGCTGTTTTTT,TRBV11-3,NA,TRBD2,TRBJ2-2
CASSYPRRVEMTDTQYF,TGTGCCAGCAGCTACCCCCGCAGGGTAGAGATGACAGATACGCAGTATTTT,TRBV21-1,once,NA,TRBJ2-3
CASSRSGHMNTEAFF,TGTGCCAGCAGCCGCTCGGGACACATGAACACTGAAGCTTTCTTT,TRBV5-6,NA,NA,TRBJ1-1
CAISGTSFRELFF,TGTGCCATCAGTGGGACTAGCTTTCGGGAGCTGTTTTTT,TRBV10-3,NA,TRBD2,TRBJ2-2
CASSLFLAGKNEQYF,TGTGCCAGCAGCTTATTCCTAGCGGGGAAAAACGAGCAGTACTTC,TRBV11-1,few,TRBD2,TRBJ2-7
CASSFQPGLVGGEQFF,TGTGCCAGCAGCTTTCAGCCGGGACTAGTAGGCGGGGAGCAGTTCTTC,TRBV7-8,few,TRBD2,TRBJ2-1
CASSMGISGTQYF,TGTGCCAGCTCAATGGGCATCAGTGGGACCCAGTACTTC,TRBV18,many,NA,TRBJ2-5
CAWESRDRGRNTIYF,TGTGCCTGGGAGTCCCGGGACAGGGGGAGAAACACCATATATTTT,TRBV30,NA,TRBD1,TRBJ1-3
CASSLGTGDYNEQFF,TGTGCCAGCAGCTTAGGGACAGGAGATTATAATGAGCAGTTCTTC,TRBV7-3,NA,TRBD1,TRBJ2-1
CSVDRVQAFF,TGCAGCGTCGACAGGGTGCAAGCTTTCTTT,TRBV29-1,few,TRBD1,TRBJ1-1
CASSLRQINEQFF,TGTGCCAGCAGCTTACGACAGATCAATGAGCAGTTCTTC,TRBV7-6,NA,NA,TRBJ2-1
CAISEPGQSTDTQYF,TGTGCCATCAGCGAACCGGGACAATCCACAGATACGCAGTATTTT,TRBV10-3,few,NA,TRBJ2-3
CASSLTAGPSYNEQFF,TGCGCCAGCAGCTTGACGGCGGGACCTAGCTACAATGAGCAGTTCTTC,TRBV5-1,few,NA,TRBJ2-1
CASSKVPRQGKAEAFF,TGTGCCAGCAGCAAAGTCCCCCGACAGGGGAAGGCTGAAGCTTTCTTT,TRBV21-1,few,NA,TRBJ1-1
CASGDRPNTEAFF,TGTGCCAGCGGAGACCGTCCGAACACTGAAGCTTTCTTT,TRBV2,NA,NA,TRBJ1-1